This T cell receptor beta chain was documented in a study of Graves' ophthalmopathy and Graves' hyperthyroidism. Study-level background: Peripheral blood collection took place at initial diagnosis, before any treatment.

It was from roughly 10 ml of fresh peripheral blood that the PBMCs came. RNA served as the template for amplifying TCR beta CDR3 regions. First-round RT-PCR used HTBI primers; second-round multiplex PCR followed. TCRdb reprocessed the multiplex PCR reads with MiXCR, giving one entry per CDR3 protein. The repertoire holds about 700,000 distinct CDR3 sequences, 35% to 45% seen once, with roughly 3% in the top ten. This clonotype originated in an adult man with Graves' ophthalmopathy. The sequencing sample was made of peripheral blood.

The CDR3 DNA reads TGTGCCATCAGTGAGGCGGGGGGCGAGGATGAAGCTTTCTTT. Its translation: CAISEAGGEDEAFF. The chain links TRBV10-3 to TRBJ1-1; D is perhaps TRBD1 (6 bases). CDR1 and CDR2 from the germline V gene are ENHRY and SYGVKD. The V and J ends lost 2 bases and 7 bases respectively, with 14 bases between them. This CDR3 spans 14 amino acids.